This T cell receptor (beta chain) was recorded in a study of CD4 T cells in relation to SARS-CoV-2 and coronaviruses. Study information: Median patient age was nearly 40 years, spanning 21 to 72 years. The restricting HLA molecule for shared crossreactive spike epitopes was mapped.

CD4 enrichment then naive enrichment separated naive from memory CD4+ cells. V lost 5 bases, J lost 9 bases, and 7 bases stayed unmatched. The CDR3 consists of 14 residues. Germline V CDR1 and CDR2: LNHDA, SQIVND (reference sequence). Sequencing was performed with immunoSEQ multiplex PCR; in TCRdb, only in-frame clones are kept and a portion is missing. The sample has more than 30,000 clones; 80% to 90% are singletons. J is TRBJ1-6 and V is TRBV19; 7 nucleotides line up with TRBD1. This receptor was identified in an adult with COVID-19. The source material was memory CD4+ T cells from PBMCs. The CDR3 DNA is TGTGCCAGTAGTGCGACAGGGTGGGGTTCACCCCTCCACTTT. Translation gives CASSATGWGSPLHF.